The 22 T cell receptor beta chains below all came from one sample that was sequenced in a study of cytomegalovirus exposure and HLA in healthy donors (dated by TCRdb to the late 2010s). The library was generated by the immunoSEQ multiplex PCR assay. For the multiplex PCR, a mixture combining 60 forward primers for TCR Vbeta segments and 13 reverse primers for TCR Jbeta segments was used. TCRdb carries this immuneACCESS record with in-frame sequences only. Its versions omit some clonotypes, under half of them owing to an unresolved V gene in the studies checked, with the rest unexplained. This sample gives over 100,000 clones in total; roughly three quarters of them show up just once. The ten largest clones capture 8% to 10% of the sample. The sample consisted of PBMCs. The receptor set was obtained from a male donor in good health and CMV-seropositive.

The chain couples TRBV7-2 to TRBJ2-7; 9 bases map to TRBD2. The length of the CDR3 is 14 residues. Germline CDR1 SGHTA, CDR2 FQGNSA. V was pared by 4 bases and J by 6 bases, with 7 bases of the junction left unmatched. The CDR3 nucleotides are TGTGCCAGCAGCTACTCTAGCGGGGCCGTCGAGCAGTACTTC. It yields the protein CASSYSSGAVEQYF. The full variable domain, with the rest looked up from reference TRBV7-2 and TRBJ2-7, is GAGVSQSPSNKVTEKGKDVELRCDPISGHTALYWYRQSLGQGLEFLIYFQGNSAPDKSGLPSDRFSAERTGGSVSTLTIQRTQQEDSAVYLCASSYSSGAVEQYFGPGTRLTVT.

The chain recombines TRBV5-6 with TRBJ2-5; TRBD2 matches 8 bases. Germline V gene sequence: CDR1 SGHDT, CDR2 YYEEEE. The CDR3 extends over 19 amino acids. The junction had 17 bases not matched to a gene; V was cut back by 0 bases and J by 4 bases. CDR3 sequence (DNA): TGTGCCAGCAGCTTGGCAATTCGTGCTAGCGGGTTTGGAAGAGAGACCCAGTACTTC. Translating it yields CASSLAIRASGFGRETQYF.

The sample holds a few counts of this clone. V usage is TRBV9 and J usage is TRBJ2-3; D gene uncertain. V lost 0 bases, J lost 1 base, and 9 bases lay in between. In germline, CDR1 is SGDLS, CDR2 YYNGEE. This CDR3 comprises 15 residues. CDR3 sequence: CASSVGDTRTDTQYF. The CDR3 DNA follows: TGTGCCAGCAGCGTAGGAGATACCCGCACAGATACGCAGTATTTT. Full variable domain (outside the CDR3, taken from reference TRBV9 and TRBJ2-3): DSGVTQTPKHLITATGQRVTLRCSPRSGDLSVYWYQQSLDQGLQFLIQYYNGEERAKGNILERFSAQQFPDLHSELNLSSLELGDSALYFCASSVGDTRTDTQYFGPGTRLTVL.

This clone was counted between two and nine times. The CDR3: CATSQGLGTEAFF. The CDR3 nucleotides are TGTGCCACTTCACAGGGGCTCGGAACTGAAGCTTTCTTT. The V and J genes are TRBV7-3 and TRBJ1-1; 7 bases align to TRBD1. After removal of 10 bases from V and 5 bases from J, the junction contained 10 bases not matched to a gene. The CDR3 has 13 residues. The V gene's germline CDR1 is SGHTA and CDR2 FQGTGA. The whole variable domain, filled in from reference TRBV7-3 and TRBJ1-1, reads GAGVSQTPSNKVTEKGKYVELRCDPISGHTALYWYRQSLGQGPEFLIYFQGTGAADDSGLPNDRFFAVRPEGSVSTLKIQRTERGDSAVYLCATSQGLGTEAFFGQGTRLTVV.

This clone was observed a handful of times. The gene calls are TRBV15 and TRBJ2-7; maybe TRBD2 (5 bases). The germline CDR1 and CDR2 sequences are LNHNV and YYDKDF (reference sequence). V was pared by 3 bases and J by 9 bases, with 18 bases between. This CDR3 is built from 14 residues. The CDR3 here is CATSSATMGSGQYF. The CDR3 nucleotides are TGTGCCACCAGCAGTGCGACTATGGGGTCAGGGCAGTACTTC.

This chain links TRBV5-5 with TRBJ1-1, with D maybe TRBD1 (6 bases). Germline V gives CDR1 SGHKS, CDR2 YYEKEE (reference sequence). With 4 bases removed from V and 1 base from J, the gap between germline ends came to 14 bases. This CDR3 spans 15 amino acids. The CDR3 DNA follows: TGTGCCAGCAGCCCTCTGGGGACATCGAACACTGAAGCTTTCTTT. As protein: CASSPLGTSNTEAFF.

This clone has more than one count but fewer than ten. The V gene is TRBV7-9, the J gene TRBJ2-5, with 10 bases lining up with TRBD1. This CDR3 contains 16 residues. The germline V gene encodes CDR1 SEHNR and CDR2 FQNEAQ (reference sequence). The V segment lost 1 base and the J segment 2 bases; nucleotides outside the gene matches: 4. The DNA for the CDR3 is TGTGCCAGCAGCTTAGGGGACAGGGGACCGCAAGAGACCCAGTACTTC. Residues: CASSLGDRGPQETQYF.

This sequence joins TRBV5-1 and TRBJ2-7, with 8 bases fitting TRBD2. The CDR3 length is 15 residues. Germline V lookup: CDR1 SGHRS, CDR2 YFSETQ. The J segment lost 6 bases and the V segment lost 4 bases, leaving 12 bases of the junction unmatched. The CDR3 DNA follows: TGCGCCAGCAGCCGGCTCACAGCGGGAGTTTCCGAGCAGTACTTC. Amino acids: CASSRLTAGVSEQYF.

The rearrangement links TRBV4-3 to TRBJ1-2, with 9 bases matching TRBD1. J lost 7 bases, V lost 1 base, and 10 bases had no gene match. The CDR3 has 16 amino acids. Per germline, CDR1 LGHNA and CDR2 YSLEER. The CDR3, as DNA: TGCGCCAGCAGCCAAGGAACCGGGACAGGGATCTCTGGCTACACCTTC. Its protein product is CASSQGTGTGISGYTF.

This sequence joins TRBV19 and TRBJ2-5; D is possibly TRBD2 (6 bases). The assigned J gene may be wrong: the sequence end matches TRBJ2-7 better. Germline loops: CDR1 LNHDA, CDR2 SQIVND (reference sequence). The CDR3 has 14 residues. The CDR3 DNA reads TGTGCCAGTAGTACCCCGGGACTCGAGACCGAGCAGTACTTC. Translation gives CASSTPGLETEQYF.

The chain carries TRBV18 and TRBJ1-3, with D maybe TRBD1 (5 bases). V dropped 3 bases and J dropped 3 bases, with 12 bases sitting between them. This CDR3 has 15 amino acids. CDR1 is KGHSH, CDR2 LQKENI, per germline. The CDR3 nucleotides are TGTGCCAGCTCACCGACCCTGGGGCTTGGAAACACCATATATTTT. This gives the protein CASSPTLGLGNTIYF.

The chain uses TRBV28 and TRBJ1-6, with TRBD1 matching 8 bases. V lost 9 bases, J lost 9 bases, and 13 bases stayed unmatched. The CDR3 is 15 amino acids. The germline V gene has CDR1 MDHEN and CDR2 SYDVKM. The CDR3 sequence is CASRTWQGASSPLHF. CDR3 nucleotides: TGTGCCAGTCGAACCTGGCAGGGGGCAAGTTCACCCCTCCACTTT.

This clone was picked up one time. V and J are TRBV28 and TRBJ2-5; D is perhaps TRBD1 (5 bases). Trimming shortened V by 5 bases and J by 7 bases, and 11 bases separated the two germline ends. This CDR3 contains 12 residues. The germline V gene has CDR1 MDHEN and CDR2 SYDVKM. The CDR3 DNA follows: TGTGCCAGCAGTCAGGGCCTGGGGACCCAGTACTTC. This codes for CASSQGLGTQYF.

This clone has a single count. This chain joins TRBV9 and TRBJ2-2; tentatively, D is TRBD1 (5 bases). Germline values: CDR1 SGDLS, CDR2 YYNGEE. The ends were cut back, 0 bases at V and 3 bases at J, with 12 bases in the middle. The CDR3 covers 16 residues. The CDR3 nucleotides read TGTGCCAGCAGCGTAGGATCCAGGGTACACACCGGGGAGCTGTTTTTT. Protein: CASSVGSRVHTGELFF.

The gene calls are TRBV20-1 and TRBJ2-7; TRBD2 agrees at 7 bases. The CDR3 totals 11 residues. In germline, CDR1 is DFQATT, CDR2 SNEGSKA (reference sequence). Trimming cost V 5 bases and J 4 bases; bases outside gene matches: 2. DNA of the CDR3: TGCAGTGCTCAGCGGGATTACGAGCAGTACTTC. It codes for CSAQRDYEQYF.

This chain joins TRBV27 and TRBJ2-7; D not resolved. Germline CDR1 reads MNHEY; CDR2 reads SMNVEV (reference sequence). CDR3 length equals 12 residues. Trimming stripped 5 bases from V and 3 bases from J, with 8 bases between. Written as DNA, the CDR3 is TGTGCCAGCAGTGACTCCTACTACGAGCAGTACTTC. Protein: CASSDSYYEQYF.

The chain has TRBV7-8 and TRBJ2-5, with 7 nucleotides matching TRBD2. Near its end, the DNA agrees better with TRBJ2-7, so the J call may be wrong. Germline CDR1 reads SGHVS; CDR2 reads FQNEAQ. CDR3 length equals 16 residues. The CDR3 coding sequence is TGTGCCAGCAGCTTATCCCGAACGGGGCCGGGAGGCGAGCAGTACTTC. It translates to CASSLSRTGPGGEQYF.

The chain combines TRBV10-3 with TRBJ1-1, with 12 bases matching TRBD1. V gave up 0 bases and J gave up 3 bases; unmatched junction bases: 2. The CDR3 sequence is 16 residues long. Germline CDR1 is ENHRY and CDR2 is SYGVKD. In DNA, the CDR3 is TGTGCCATCAGTGAGTCGGGACAGGGGGCTGACACTGAAGCTTTCTTT. Residues: CAISESGQGADTEAFF.

This clone was counted between two and nine times. The junction and the germline gene differ at one end; a read error may be behind it. V gene TRBV6-5 combines with J gene TRBJ2-4; maybe TRBD2 (6 bases). In germline, CDR1 is MNHEY, CDR2 SVGAGI. The CDR3 contains 15 residues. The CDR3 bases are TGTGCCAGCAGTTCGGACGTACTAGCCAAAAACAGTCAGTACTTC. Its protein is CASSSDVLAKNSQYF.

The chain joins TRBV5-1 to TRBJ1-6; TRBD1 is a possible D gene (5 bases). Trimming removed 4 bases from V and 8 bases from J, with 10 bases in between. Germline CDR1 SGHRS, CDR2 YFSETQ. CDR3 size: 13 residues. CDR3 amino acids: CASSVGGDSPLHF. The CDR3 nucleotides read TGCGCCAGCAGCGTCGGAGGGGATTCACCCCTCCACTTT.

A few counts support this clone. The V and J genes are TRBV19 and TRBJ2-1; 9 bases fit TRBD2. V gave up 4 bases and J gave up 9 bases; unmatched junction bases: 7. Germline assignment: CDR1 LNHDA and CDR2 SQIVND (reference sequence). CDR3 length: 14 amino acids. The CDR3 nucleotides read TGTGCCAGTAGTAATAGCGGGAGATGGAGTGAGCAGTTCTTC. Encoded protein: CASSNSGRWSEQFF.

This sequence joins TRBV2 and TRBJ1-1, with D perhaps matching TRBD1 (5 bases). The germline gives CDR1 SNHLY, CDR2 FYNNEI. Trimming stripped 4 bases from V and 5 bases from J, with 11 bases between. The CDR3 is 13 amino acids. As DNA, the CDR3 is TGTGCCAGCAGTGGGGGGGGGAGGACTGAAGCTTTCTTT. This codes for CASSGGGRTEAFF.